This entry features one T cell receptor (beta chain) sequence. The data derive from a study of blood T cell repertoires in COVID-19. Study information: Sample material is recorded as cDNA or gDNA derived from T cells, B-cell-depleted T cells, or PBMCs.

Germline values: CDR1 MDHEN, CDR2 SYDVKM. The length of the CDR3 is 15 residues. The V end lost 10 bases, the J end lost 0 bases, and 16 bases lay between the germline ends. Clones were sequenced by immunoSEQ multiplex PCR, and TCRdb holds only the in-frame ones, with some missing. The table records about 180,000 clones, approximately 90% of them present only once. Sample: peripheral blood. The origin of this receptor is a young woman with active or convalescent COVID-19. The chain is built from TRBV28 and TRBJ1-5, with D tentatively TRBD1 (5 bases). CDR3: CAISIQGNSNQPQHF. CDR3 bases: TGTGCCATCTCTATCCAGGGAAATAGCAATCAGCCCCAGCATTTT.